This entry lists 5 T cell receptor beta chains sequenced from one sample in a study of blood T cell repertoires in COVID-19. Assay: immunoSEQ multiplex PCR; the TCRdb copy retains only in-frame clones and omits some. The sample includes over 150,000 clones, 87% of them seen just once. Sequencing was carried out using peripheral blood. These receptors all stem from a woman in her fifties or sixties who had recovered from COVID-19.

V gene TRBV7-9 combines with J gene TRBJ2-3, with TRBD2 identical over 10 bases. Germline values: CDR1 SEHNR, CDR2 FQNEAQ (reference sequence). The V gene end was trimmed by 4 bases and the J gene end by 6 bases; junction bases not matched to a gene: 4. There are 14 residues in the CDR3. In DNA form, the CDR3 reads TGTGCCAGCAGCTGGAGCGGGGGGGATGATACGCAGTATTTT. Protein: CASSWSGGDDTQYF.

This clone was counted a single time. This sequence joins TRBV5-1 and TRBJ2-7, with 14 bases matching TRBD2. The CDR3 spans 19 residues. Germline assignment: CDR1 SGHRS and CDR2 YFSETQ. With V trimmed by 2 bases and J by 0 bases, 10 bases remained unmatched. The CDR3 DNA sequence: TGCGCCAGCAGCTTAGGACTAGCGGGGGGTCCCCTTAGCTCCTACGAGCAGTACTTC. The encoded protein is CASSLGLAGGPLSSYEQYF.

This clone was picked up one time. The chain has TRBV9 and TRBJ2-2; 14 nucleotides align to TRBD2. The CDR3 extends over 16 amino acids. The germline V gene has CDR1 SGDLS and CDR2 YYNGEE. After removal of 3 bases from V and 6 bases from J, the junction contained 4 bases not matched to a gene. The CDR3 spells CASSGTSGGIAGELFF. The CDR3, as DNA: TGTGCCAGCAGCGGGACTAGCGGGGGGATTGCCGGGGAGCTGTTTTTT. The variable domain in full, with the rest retrieved from reference TRBV9 and TRBJ2-2, is DSGVTQTPKHLITATGQRVTLRCSPRSGDLSVYWYQQSLDQGLQFLIQYYNGEERAKGNILERFSAQQFPDLHSELNLSSLELGDSALYFCASSGTSGGIAGELFFGEGSRLTVL.

The chain couples TRBV5-1 to TRBJ2-5; 9 nucleotides match TRBD2. After removal of 4 bases from V and 4 bases from J, the junction contained 11 bases not matched to a gene. The germline V gene has CDR1 SGHRS and CDR2 YFSETQ. The CDR3 spans 16 residues. The CDR3 loop is CASSPERGAVGETQYF. The CDR3 region has the DNA TGCGCCAGCAGCCCGGAGCGGGGGGCGGTTGGAGAGACCCAGTACTTC.

Of note for this clone: Other DNA sequences in the sample encode the same CDR3. The chain links TRBV5-1 to TRBJ1-2; 9 bases agree with TRBD1. The CDR3 runs 14 residues. Germline CDR1 SGHRS, CDR2 YFSETQ. The junction had 2 bases not matched to a gene; V was cut back by 3 bases and J by 2 bases. The CDR3 loop is CASSSGQGNYGYTF. DNA of the CDR3: TGCGCCAGCAGCTCAGGACAGGGGAACTATGGCTACACCTTC.